These 9 T cell receptor beta chains were sequenced from one sample in a study of blood T cell repertoires in COVID-19. The data were produced by immunoSEQ multiplex PCR, yet TCRdb's version contains in-frame clones alone and is incomplete. The data contain about 46,000 clones, roughly 85% of them singletons. The specimen sequenced was peripheral blood. The receptor source for this set is a human donor in a cohort sampled during active COVID-19. The donor label of this sample is uncertain.

V gene TRBV2 combines with J gene TRBJ1-1; weak D call: TRBD1 (5 bases). The CDR3 runs 12 residues. Germline CDR1 is SNHLY and CDR2 is FYNNEI. V was pared by 6 bases and J by 4 bases, with 9 bases between. CDR3 sequence: CASRQGRTEAFF. As DNA, the CDR3 is TGTGCCAGCAGGCAGGGCCGCACTGAAGCTTTCTTT.

V gene TRBV6-2 or TRBV6-3 combines with J gene TRBJ2-5, with D possibly matching TRBD1 (6 bases). V was trimmed by 5 bases and J by 2 bases, leaving 12 bases between them. Germline CDR1 is MNHEY and CDR2 is SVGEGT. The CDR3 is made up of 14 amino acids. The CDR3 nucleotides are TGTGCCAGCAGTAGTCAGGGGAAACAAGAGACCCAGTACTTC. Protein sequence: CASSSQGKQETQYF.

The CDR3 loop is CASTPRTGGFYGYTF. Here the CDR3 DNA reads TGTGCCAGCACCCCGAGAACAGGGGGGTTTTATGGCTACACCTTC. The gene calls are TRBV28 and TRBJ1-2, with 8 positions matching TRBD1. CDR1 and CDR2 (germline): MDHEN, SYDVKM. V lost 7 bases and J lost 5; bases outside the gene matches: 12. The CDR3 runs 15 residues.

The chain employs TRBV7-6 and TRBJ2-1, with 15 bases lining up with TRBD2. The junction had 4 bases not matched to a gene; V was cut back by 4 bases and J by 9 bases. The CDR3 length is 15 residues. CDR1 and CDR2 (germline): SGHVS, FNYEAQ. CDR3 nucleotides: TGTGCCAGCAGCTCCGGGACTAGCGGGGGGACTGAGCAGTTCTTC. Its protein product is CASSSGTSGGTEQFF.

The chain carries TRBV10-3 and TRBJ1-3; the match to TRBD1 covers 7 bases. The CDR3 is made up of 15 amino acids. With 6 bases clipped from V and 2 bases from J, the junction kept 7 bases outside the gene matches. Germline V gene data show CDR1 as ENHRY and CDR2 as SYGVKD. The CDR3 coding sequence is TGTGCCATCAGCGCGGACAGGCCTCCTGGAAACACCATATATTTT. Protein: CAISADRPPGNTIYF.

The chain carries TRBV27 and TRBJ2-2; D unclear. The length of the CDR3 is 13 residues. Germline V gene sequence: CDR1 MNHEY, CDR2 SMNVEV (reference sequence). V was clipped by 3 bases and J by 1 base, with 3 bases between them. The CDR3, as DNA: TGTGCCAGCAGTTTTCTGAACACCGGGGAGCTGTTTTTT. Its protein is CASSFLNTGELFF.

This clone is deemed medium-sized (0.01 to 0.1%). V is TRBV2 and J is TRBJ1-4; unclear D gene. The germline CDR1 and CDR2 sequences are SNHLY and FYNNEI. The CDR3 has 16 amino acids. V lost 6 bases and J lost 0, with 14 bases in between. CDR3 bases: TGTGCCAGCAGAAAAACGTCCGGGTCAACTAATGAAAAACTGTTTTTT. Its protein product is CASRKTSGSTNEKLFF.

The chain recombines TRBV4-1 with TRBJ2-3, with TRBD2 as a possible D gene (6 bases). V was clipped by 1 base and J by 4 bases, with 12 bases between them. CDR1 and CDR2 from the germline V gene are MGHRA and YSYEKL. This CDR3 spans 15 amino acids. The CDR3 DNA is TGCGCCAGCAGCCAAGGGGCCGGGGGAGCAGATACGCAGTATTTT. Translating gives CASSQGAGGADTQYF.

The chain employs TRBV24-1 and TRBJ2-2; D gene ambiguous. Trimming left V 9 bases short and J 4 bases short, with 8 bases between. The CDR3 spans 12 residues. The V gene's germline CDR1 is KGHDR and CDR2 SFDVKD. The CDR3 sequence is CATSVFTGELFF. CDR3 bases: TGTGCCACCTCAGTTTTCACCGGGGAGCTGTTTTTT.